Following are 27 T cell receptor beta chains from one sample sequenced in a study of cytomegalovirus exposure and HLA in healthy donors. The PCR ran on 60 Vbeta and 13 Jbeta primers. Generated by immunoSEQ multiplex PCR, the TCRdb table keeps only in-frame clones and is missing some. The table records about 140,000 clones, approximately 80% of them present only once. The material sequenced was PBMCs. These receptors were collected from a man aged 30-40 years in good health and CMV-seropositive.

The chain recombines TRBV5-1 with TRBJ2-3; 7 bases align to TRBD1. The CDR3 length is 17 residues. Germline assignment: CDR1 SGHRS and CDR2 YFSETQ. V lost 0 bases, J lost 2 bases, and 9 bases stayed unmatched. The CDR3 DNA sequence: TGCGCCAGCAGCTTGGAAGGAAGAGGGGGCAACACAGATACGCAGTATTTT. This translates into CASSLEGRGGNTDTQYF.

This clone was detected only a few times. The chain employs TRBV6-6 and TRBJ1-1; D is ambiguous. Germline lookup yields CDR1 MNHNY and CDR2 SVGAGI (reference sequence). This CDR3 spans 13 amino acids. Between the trimmed V and J ends, which lost 4 bases and 3 bases, there was a span of 9 bases. DNA for the CDR3: TGTGCCAGCAGTTCAACAGTCGACACTGAAGCTTTCTTT. Protein sequence: CASSSTVDTEAFF.

Only a few counts were recorded for this clone. This sequence joins TRBV2 and TRBJ2-7, with 11 positions matching TRBD2. The germline V gene encodes CDR1 SNHLY and CDR2 FYNNEI. This CDR3 has 13 amino acids. Trimming at V came to 6 bases and at J to 9 bases, leaving 7 bases not matched to a gene. The CDR3 nucleotides read TGTGCCAGCAGGAGACTAGCGGGGCTGGGGCAGTACTTC. This codes for CASRRLAGLGQYF.

The chain couples TRBV25-1 to TRBJ2-7; no firm D call. The germline V and J ends were trimmed by 5 bases and 2 bases, with 10 bases remaining between them. CDR3 length equals 13 residues. Germline V lookup: CDR1 MGHDK, CDR2 SYGVNS. The chain's CDR3 is CASSHQTTYEQYF. The CDR3 bases are TGTGCCAGCAGTCACCAAACAACCTACGAGCAGTACTTC.

The chain uses TRBV6-6 and TRBJ2-6; a possible D gene is TRBD1 (5 bases). V lost 6 bases, J lost 0 bases, and 6 bases lay in between. The CDR3 sequence is 14 residues long. CDR1 and CDR2 (germline): MNHNY, SVGAGI (reference sequence). CDR3 DNA: TGTGCCAGCAGCACAGGCTCTGGGGCCAACGTCCTGACTTTC. It codes for CASSTGSGANVLTF.

This clone was seen a handful of times. The chain combines TRBV2 with TRBJ2-7, with 7 bases fitting TRBD2. The trim removed 8 bases at V and 3 bases at J, leaving 4 bases unmatched. The germline gives CDR1 SNHLY, CDR2 FYNNEI. This CDR3 contains 12 residues. The CDR3 here is CASGGGYYEQYF. For the CDR3, the DNA is TGTGCCAGCGGGGGGGGTTACTACGAGCAGTACTTC. Variable domain in full (rest from reference TRBV2 and TRBJ2-7): EPEVTQTPSHQVTQMGQEVILRCVPISNHLYFYWYRQILGQKVEFLVSFYNNEISEKSEIFDDQFSVERPDGSNFTLKIRSTKLEDSAMYFCASGGGYYEQYFGPGTRLTVT.

V usage is TRBV21-1 and J usage is TRBJ2-1; TRBD2, the table's D call, lacks a check against the DNA. TRBV21-1 is recorded as a pseudogene. The CDR3 is 19 amino acids. CDR3 region: CASSAAGLGWDRCRNEQFF. CDR3 nucleotides: TGTGCCAGCAGCGCAGCGGGATTGGGATGGGACCGCTGCCGCAATGAGCAGTTCTTC.

The V gene is TRBV5-1, the J gene TRBJ1-1; D possibly corresponds to TRBD1 (5 bases). Germline CDR1 is SGHRS and CDR2 is YFSETQ. Deletions cut 2 bases from V and 11 bases from J, with 16 bases between. This CDR3 comprises 13 residues. This CDR3 reads CASSFPRAGLAFF. The CDR3 DNA follows: TGCGCCAGCAGCTTCCCCCGGGCAGGGCTTGCTTTCTTT. Full variable domain (missing parts from reference TRBV5-1 and TRBJ1-1): KAGVTQTPRYLIKTRGQQVTLSCSPISGHRSVSWYQQTPGQGLQFLFEYFSETQRNKGNFPGRFSGRQFSNSRSEMNVSTLELGDSALYLCASSFPRAGLAFFGQGTRLTVV.

V is TRBV28 and J is TRBJ1-5, with D possibly TRBD1 on 6 matching bases. Trimming took 3 bases from V and 3 from J, leaving 15 bases between them. This CDR3 contains 16 residues. CDR1 is MDHEN and CDR2 is SYDVKM in the germline V gene. CDR3 region: CASSFRQQGANQPQHF. The CDR3 DNA reads as TGTGCCAGCAGTTTTAGGCAACAGGGTGCCAATCAGCCCCAGCATTTT. Drawing the rest from reference TRBV28 and TRBJ1-5, the complete variable domain is DVKVTQSSRYLVKRTGEKVFLECVQDMDHENMFWYRQDPGLGLRLIYFSYDVKMKEKGDIPEGYSVSREKKERFSLILESASTNQTSMYLCASSFRQQGANQPQHFGDGTRLSIL.

This clone was seen a few times. V usage is TRBV4-2 and J usage is TRBJ2-7; D may be TRBD2 (6 bases). The germline gives CDR1 LGHNA, CDR2 YNFKEQ. CDR3 length: 15 residues. The V end was cut by 0 bases, the J end by 2 bases, with 11 bases between. The CDR3 spells CASSQDVGGAYEQYF. The DNA for the CDR3 is TGTGCCAGCAGCCAAGACGTCGGCGGGGCCTACGAGCAGTACTTC.

The V and J genes are TRBV29-1 and TRBJ1-4, with D maybe TRBD1 (5 bases). Per the germline V gene, CDR1 is SQVTM and CDR2 is ANQGSEA. The V and J ends lost 4 bases and 7 bases respectively, with 16 bases between them. The CDR3 has 14 residues. CDR3 in amino acids: CSVGEGPVAEKLFF. In nucleotides, the CDR3 is TGCAGCGTTGGGGAGGGACCTGTGGCTGAAAAACTGTTTTTT. Variable domain in full (rest from reference TRBV29-1 and TRBJ1-4): SAVISQKPSRDICQRGTSLTIQCQVDSQVTMMFWYRQQPGQSLTLIATANQGSEATYESGFVIDKFPISRPNLTFSTLTVSNMSPEDSSIYLCSVGEGPVAEKLFFGSGTQLSVL.

The chain uses TRBV9 and TRBJ2-7; D may be TRBD2 (6 bases). The CDR3 consists of 14 residues. V was trimmed by 4 bases and J by 4 bases, leaving 15 bases between them. Germline values: CDR1 SGDLS, CDR2 YYNGEE. The CDR3 sequence: CASSPGTGKYEQYF. The CDR3 coding sequence is TGTGCCAGCAGCCCCGGGACTGGGAAATACGAGCAGTACTTC.

This clone was observed a handful of times. The chain recombines TRBV28 with TRBJ1-6; D gene ambiguous. Per germline, CDR1 MDHEN and CDR2 SYDVKM. Trimming left V 3 bases short and J 7 bases short, with 13 bases between. The CDR3 covers 15 residues. The CDR3 loop is CASSFSRLLNSPLHF. In DNA, the CDR3 is TGTGCCAGCAGTTTCTCACGACTCCTGAATTCACCCCTCCACTTT.

The chain links TRBV29-1 to TRBJ2-2; D unresolved. Trimming stripped 0 bases from V and 4 bases from J, with 9 bases between. Germline lookup yields CDR1 SQVTM and CDR2 ANQGSEA. The CDR3 totals 14 residues. CDR3 loop: CSVEDESVTGELFF. CDR3 DNA: TGCAGCGTTGAAGATGAATCGGTCACCGGGGAGCTGTTTTTT.

V gene TRBV18 combines with J gene TRBJ1-5; 11 bases match TRBD1. CDR3 length: 15 residues. After removal of 3 bases from V and 7 bases from J, the junction contained 5 bases not matched to a gene. Germline V gene sequence: CDR1 KGHSH, CDR2 LQKENI. The CDR3 loop reads CASSPEGQGEQPQHF. CDR3 in DNA: TGTGCCAGCTCACCTGAGGGACAGGGGGAACAGCCCCAGCATTTT.

V usage is TRBV7-9 and J usage is TRBJ2-7; D gene uncertain. CDR3 length: 14 amino acids. Germline V gene sequence: CDR1 SEHNR, CDR2 FQNEAQ (reference sequence). V lost 4 bases, J lost 2 bases, and 12 bases lay in between. The CDR3 is CASSSSGLTYEQYF. DNA for the CDR3: TGTGCCAGCAGCTCGTCCGGGTTAACCTACGAGCAGTACTTC.

The gene calls are TRBV7-8 and TRBJ2-7; D might be TRBD2 (6 bases). Germline-derived CDR1 and CDR2 are SGHVS and FQNEAQ. V dropped 4 bases and J dropped 0 bases, with 10 bases sitting between them. This CDR3 spans 14 amino acids. As DNA, the CDR3 is TGTGCCAGCAGCTGGAAGCGGGTCTCCTACGAGCAGTACTTC. This encodes CASSWKRVSYEQYF.

There are many counts of this clone. The J gene is TRBJ1-2, the V gene TRBV2, with a possible D match to TRBD1 (6 bases). The length of the CDR3 is 13 residues. Germline V gives CDR1 SNHLY, CDR2 FYNNEI. V was shortened by 8 bases and J by 6 bases, with 16 bases between the two germline ends. CDR3 amino acids: CASLIGQGNGYTF. CDR3 bases: TGTGCCAGCCTAATCGGGCAGGGGAATGGCTACACCTTC.

The chain has TRBV9 and TRBJ1-6, with TRBD1 matching over 7 bases. The germline V gene has CDR1 SGDLS and CDR2 YYNGEE. The CDR3 length is 16 residues. Trimming removed 3 bases from V and 2 bases from J; junction bases left unmatched: 5. In DNA, the CDR3 is TGTGCCAGCAGCGGAGACAGGGCACCCTATAATTCACCCCTCCACTTT. It yields the protein CASSGDRAPYNSPLHF.

The rearrangement uses TRBV5-1 and TRBJ1-1; TRBD1 aligns across 7 bases. Trimming at V came to 5 bases and at J to 1 base, leaving 8 bases not matched to a gene. CDR3 length: 15 amino acids. Germline lookup yields CDR1 SGHRS and CDR2 YFSETQ. CDR3 sequence: CASRLWTGANTEAFF. Here the CDR3 DNA reads TGCGCCAGCAGGCTATGGACAGGCGCGAACACTGAAGCTTTCTTT.

This rearrangement joins TRBV19 to TRBJ2-4; D may be TRBD1 (6 bases). The CDR3 is 14 amino acids. The germline V gene encodes CDR1 LNHDA and CDR2 SQIVND (reference sequence). The V end lost 3 bases, the J end lost 3 bases, and 9 bases lay between the germline ends. CDR3: CASSMDRLKNIQYF. CDR3 DNA: TGTGCCAGTAGTATGGACAGACTCAAAAACATTCAGTACTTC.

This chain uses TRBV27 with TRBJ1-1; D may be TRBD1 (5 bases). V lost 2 bases, J lost 8 bases, and 12 bases lay in between. From germline, CDR1 is MNHEY and CDR2 SMNVEV (reference sequence). The CDR3 extends over 13 amino acids. In DNA, the CDR3 is TGTGCCAGCAGTTTAAGTCGGTCAGGGGAAGCTTTCTTT. This gives the protein CASSLSRSGEAFF.

CDR3 in DNA: TGCAGCTCCTCCCACAGGGGGCTACGCAATGAGCAGTTCTTC. Protein sequence: CSSSHRGLRNEQFF. This chain uses TRBV29-1 with TRBJ2-1, with 9 nucleotides matching TRBD1. CDR1 is SQVTM and CDR2 is ANQGSEA in the germline V gene. This CDR3 spans 14 amino acids. J lost 6 bases, V lost 8 bases, and 11 bases had no gene match.

The chain employs TRBV29-1 and TRBJ2-7; 8 positions match TRBD1. The J segment lost 6 bases and the V segment lost 7 bases, leaving 11 bases of the junction unmatched. The germline CDR1 and CDR2 sequences are SQVTM and ANQGSEA. The CDR3 consists of 13 residues. The CDR3 bases are TGCAGCGCGCTGGACAGGGCGGCCCTCGAGCAGTACTTC. Its protein product is CSALDRAALEQYF.

V gene TRBV19 combines with J gene TRBJ1-5, with 9 bases matching TRBD1. The V gene end was trimmed by 1 base and the J gene end by 3 bases; junction bases not matched to a gene: 4. The CDR3 runs 16 residues. CDR1 is LNHDA and CDR2 is SQIVND in the germline V gene (reference sequence). The CDR3 here is CASSIVDRGNNQPQHF. The CDR3 DNA follows: TGTGCCAGTAGTATAGTGGACAGGGGCAACAATCAGCCCCAGCATTTT.

The chain has TRBV6-5 and TRBJ1-6, with 7 bases lining up with TRBD1. J was trimmed by 9 bases and V by 2 bases; bases with no gene match: 4. CDR3 size: 14 residues. Germline V lookup: CDR1 MNHEY, CDR2 SVGAGI. The CDR3 DNA sequence: TGTGCCAGCAGTTACCGACAGGGAGGTTCACCCCTCCACTTT. This sequence encodes CASSYRQGGSPLHF.

This clone was recorded a few times. The chain couples TRBV2 to TRBJ1-1; weak D call: TRBD1 (5 bases). The CDR3 is 12 amino acids. Germline V lookup: CDR1 SNHLY, CDR2 FYNNEI. V lost 8 bases and J 7 bases, leaving 14 bases between the germline ends. The CDR3 DNA reads TGTGCCAGCCTACAGGTATTAGGTGAAGCTTTCTTT. It yields the protein CASLQVLGEAFF.